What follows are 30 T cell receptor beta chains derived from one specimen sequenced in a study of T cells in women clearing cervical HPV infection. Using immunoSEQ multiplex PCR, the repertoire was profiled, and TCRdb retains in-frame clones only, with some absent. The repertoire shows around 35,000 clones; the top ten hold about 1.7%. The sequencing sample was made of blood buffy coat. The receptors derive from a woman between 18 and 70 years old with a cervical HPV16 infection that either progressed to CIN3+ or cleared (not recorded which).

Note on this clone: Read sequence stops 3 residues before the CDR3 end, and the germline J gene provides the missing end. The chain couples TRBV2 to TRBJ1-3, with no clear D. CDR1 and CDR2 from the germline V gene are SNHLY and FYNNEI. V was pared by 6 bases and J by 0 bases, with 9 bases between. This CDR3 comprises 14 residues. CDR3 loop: CASSAVISGNTIYF. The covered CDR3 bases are TGTGCCAGCAGCGCAGTGATCTCTGGAAACACC.

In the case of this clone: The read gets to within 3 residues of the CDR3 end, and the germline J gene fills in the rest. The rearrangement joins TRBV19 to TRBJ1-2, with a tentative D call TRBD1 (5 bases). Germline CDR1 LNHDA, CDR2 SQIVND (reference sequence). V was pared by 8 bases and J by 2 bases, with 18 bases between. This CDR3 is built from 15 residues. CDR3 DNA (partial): TGTGCCAGTCATACGGACGGGGGGGTAAACTATGGC. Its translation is CASHTDGGVNYG. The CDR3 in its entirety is CASHTDGGVNYGYTF.

The sequenced part of the CDR3 DNA is TGCAGTGCTAGACCCCGGGACAGGGACTACGAG. Its translation is CSARPRDRDYE. The complete CDR3 sequence is CSARPRDRDYEQYF. The chain uses TRBV20-1 and TRBJ2-7; 9 bases agree with TRBD1. The read falls 3 residues short of the CDR3 end, and the missing part is taken from the germline J gene. Looked up from germline, CDR1 is DFQATT and CDR2 is SNEGSKA (reference sequence). The V segment lost 2 bases and the J segment 3 bases; nucleotides outside the gene matches: 5. The CDR3 is 14 residues long.

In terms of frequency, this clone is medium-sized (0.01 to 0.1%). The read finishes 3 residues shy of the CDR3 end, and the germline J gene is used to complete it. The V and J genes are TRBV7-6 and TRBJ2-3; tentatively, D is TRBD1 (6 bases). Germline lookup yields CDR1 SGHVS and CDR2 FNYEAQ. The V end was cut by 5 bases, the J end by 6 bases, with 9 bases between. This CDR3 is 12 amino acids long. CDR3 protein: CASSQTGDTQYF. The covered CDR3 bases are TGTGCCAGCAGCCAAACAGGGGATACG.

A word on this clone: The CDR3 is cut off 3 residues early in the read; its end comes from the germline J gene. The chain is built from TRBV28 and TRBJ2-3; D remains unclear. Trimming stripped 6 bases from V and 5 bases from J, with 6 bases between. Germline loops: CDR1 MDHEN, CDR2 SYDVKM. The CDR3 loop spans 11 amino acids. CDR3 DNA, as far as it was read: TGTGCCAGCAGATTCCTAGATACG. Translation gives CASRFLDT. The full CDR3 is CASRFLDTQYF.

Partial CDR3 DNA: TGCAGTGCCCCTCCTCCGACAGGGGATAATGAAAAG. It codes for CSAPPPTGDNEK. The whole CDR3 region reads CSAPPPTGDNEKLFF. This rearrangement joins TRBV20-1 to TRBJ2-2; 8 bases are shared with TRBD1. The CDR3 end is not reached by the read, which stops 3 residues before it; the germline J gene fills it in. The CDR3 spans 15 residues. The germline CDR1 and CDR2 sequences are DFQATT and SNEGSKA (reference sequence).

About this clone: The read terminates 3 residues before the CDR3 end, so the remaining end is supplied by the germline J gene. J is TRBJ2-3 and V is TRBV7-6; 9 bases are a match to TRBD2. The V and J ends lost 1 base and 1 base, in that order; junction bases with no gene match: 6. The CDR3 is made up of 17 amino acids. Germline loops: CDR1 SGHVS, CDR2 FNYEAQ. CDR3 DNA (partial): TGTGCCAGCAGCTTAGGGGCGGGGGGGCCAGGCACAGATACG. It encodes CASSLGAGGPGTDT. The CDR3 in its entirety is CASSLGAGGPGTDTQYF.

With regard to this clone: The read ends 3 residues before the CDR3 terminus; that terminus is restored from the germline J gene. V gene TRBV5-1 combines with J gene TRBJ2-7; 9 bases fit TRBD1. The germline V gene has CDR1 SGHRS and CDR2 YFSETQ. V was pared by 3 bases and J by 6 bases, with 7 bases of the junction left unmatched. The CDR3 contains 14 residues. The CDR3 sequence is CASSSTGGSIEQYF. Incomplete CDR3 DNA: TGCGCCAGCAGCTCGACAGGGGGGAGTATCGAG.

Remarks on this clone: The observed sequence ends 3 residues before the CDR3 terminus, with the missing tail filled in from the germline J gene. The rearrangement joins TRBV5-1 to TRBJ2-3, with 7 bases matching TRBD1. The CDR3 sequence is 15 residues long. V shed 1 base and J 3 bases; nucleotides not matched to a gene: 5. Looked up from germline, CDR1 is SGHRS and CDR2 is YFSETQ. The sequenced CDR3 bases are TGCGCCAGCAGCTTGAGGGGGCCGGATACAGATACG. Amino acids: CASSLRGPDTDT. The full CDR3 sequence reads CASSLRGPDTDTQYF.

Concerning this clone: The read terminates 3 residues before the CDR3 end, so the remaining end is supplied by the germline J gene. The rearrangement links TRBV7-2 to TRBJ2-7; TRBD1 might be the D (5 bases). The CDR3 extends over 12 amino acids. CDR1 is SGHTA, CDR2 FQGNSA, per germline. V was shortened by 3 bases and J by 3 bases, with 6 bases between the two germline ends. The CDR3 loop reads CASSLTDYEQYF. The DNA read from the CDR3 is TGTGCCAGCAGCTTGACAGACTACGAG. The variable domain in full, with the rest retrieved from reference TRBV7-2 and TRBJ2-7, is GAGVSQSPSNKVTEKGKDVELRCDPISGHTALYWYRQSLGQGLEFLIYFQGNSAPDKSGLPSDRFSAERTGGSVSTLTIQRTQQEDSAVYLCASSLTDYEQYFGPGTRLTVT.

The DNA read from the CDR3 is TGCAGCGCCCCGGGACAGGGTACCGGGGAG. It encodes CSAPGQGTGE. The entire CDR3 sequence reads CSAPGQGTGELFF. The chain uses TRBV29-1 and TRBJ2-2; 9 positions match TRBD1. The sequenced fragment ends 3 residues before the CDR3 boundary, so the rest is inferred from the germline J gene. The V gene's germline CDR1 is SQVTM and CDR2 ANQGSEA. With 7 bases clipped from V and 5 bases from J, the junction kept 5 bases outside the gene matches. The CDR3 is 13 residues long.

The CDR3 DNA, read in part, is TGCGCCAGCAGCCAAGGGACTAGCGGGGTTTACGAG. Translating it yields CASSQGTSGVYE. The whole CDR3 protein reads CASSQGTSGVYEQYF. The chain is built from TRBV4-1 and TRBJ2-7, with 12 positions matching TRBD2. Read sequence stops 3 residues before the CDR3 end, and the germline J gene provides the missing end. This CDR3 is 15 amino acids long. The germline CDR1 and CDR2 sequences are MGHRA and YSYEKL. J lost 4 bases, V lost 1 base, and 2 bases had no gene match.

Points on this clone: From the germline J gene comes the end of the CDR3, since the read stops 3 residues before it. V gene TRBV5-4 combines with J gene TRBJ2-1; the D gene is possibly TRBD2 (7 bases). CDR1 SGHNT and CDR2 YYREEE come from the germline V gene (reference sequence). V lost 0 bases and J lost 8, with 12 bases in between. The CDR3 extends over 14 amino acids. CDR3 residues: CASSLGGGGDEQFF. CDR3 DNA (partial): TGTGCCAGCAGCTTGGGGGGCGGGGGCGATGAG.

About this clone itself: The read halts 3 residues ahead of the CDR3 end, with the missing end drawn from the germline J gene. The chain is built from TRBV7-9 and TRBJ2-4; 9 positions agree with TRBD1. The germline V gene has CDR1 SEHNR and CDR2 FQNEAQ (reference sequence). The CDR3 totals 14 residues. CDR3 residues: CASSPGQGTYGQYF. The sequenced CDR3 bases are TGTGCCAGCAGCCCCGGACAGGGGACCTATGGT.

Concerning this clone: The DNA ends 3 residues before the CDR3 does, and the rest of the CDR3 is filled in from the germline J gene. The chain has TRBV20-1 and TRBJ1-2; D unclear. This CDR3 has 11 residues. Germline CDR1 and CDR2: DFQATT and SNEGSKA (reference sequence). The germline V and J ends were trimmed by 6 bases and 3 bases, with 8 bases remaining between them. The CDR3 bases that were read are TGCAGTGCCCCCCCGGACTATGGC. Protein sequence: CSAPPDYG. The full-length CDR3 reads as CSAPPDYGYTF.

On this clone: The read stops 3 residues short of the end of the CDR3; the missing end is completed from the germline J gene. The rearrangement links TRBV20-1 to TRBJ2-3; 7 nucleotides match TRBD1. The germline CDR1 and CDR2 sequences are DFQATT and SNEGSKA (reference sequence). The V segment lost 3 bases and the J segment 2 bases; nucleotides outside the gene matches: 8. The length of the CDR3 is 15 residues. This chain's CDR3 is CSARTGIVITDTQYF. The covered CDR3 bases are TGCAGTGCTAGGACAGGGATTGTCATCACAGATACG.

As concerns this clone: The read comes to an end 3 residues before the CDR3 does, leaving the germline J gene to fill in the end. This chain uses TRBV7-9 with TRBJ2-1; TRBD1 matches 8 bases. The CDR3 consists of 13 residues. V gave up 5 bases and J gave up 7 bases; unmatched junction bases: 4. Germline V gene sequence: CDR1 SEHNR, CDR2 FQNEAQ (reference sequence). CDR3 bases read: TGTGCCAGCAGCCATACAGGGGGGAATGAG. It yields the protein CASSHTGGNE. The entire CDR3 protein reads CASSHTGGNEQFF.

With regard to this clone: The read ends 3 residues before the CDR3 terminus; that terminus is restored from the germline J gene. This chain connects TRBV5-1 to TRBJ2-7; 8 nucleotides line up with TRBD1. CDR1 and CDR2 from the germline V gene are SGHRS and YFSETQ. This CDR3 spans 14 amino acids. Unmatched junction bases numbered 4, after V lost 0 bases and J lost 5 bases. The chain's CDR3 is CASSLEGRGHEQYF. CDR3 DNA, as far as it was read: TGCGCCAGCAGCTTGGAGGGCAGGGGGCACGAG.

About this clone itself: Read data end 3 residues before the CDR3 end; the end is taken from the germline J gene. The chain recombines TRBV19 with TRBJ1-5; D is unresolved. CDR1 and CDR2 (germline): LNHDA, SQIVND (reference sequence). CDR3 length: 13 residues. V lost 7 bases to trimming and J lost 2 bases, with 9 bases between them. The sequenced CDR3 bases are TGTGCCAGTACCTCCCCCGGCAATCAGCCC. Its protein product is CASTSPGNQP. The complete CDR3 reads CASTSPGNQPQHF.

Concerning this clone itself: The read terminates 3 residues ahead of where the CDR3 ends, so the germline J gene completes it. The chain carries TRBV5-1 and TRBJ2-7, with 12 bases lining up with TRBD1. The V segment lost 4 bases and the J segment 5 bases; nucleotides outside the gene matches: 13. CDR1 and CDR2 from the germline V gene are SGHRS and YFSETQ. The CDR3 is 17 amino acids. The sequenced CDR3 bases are TGCGCCAGCAGCAAGGATACGGGACAGGGGGCGCGGAACGAG. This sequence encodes CASSKDTGQGARNE. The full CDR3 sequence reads CASSKDTGQGARNEQYF.

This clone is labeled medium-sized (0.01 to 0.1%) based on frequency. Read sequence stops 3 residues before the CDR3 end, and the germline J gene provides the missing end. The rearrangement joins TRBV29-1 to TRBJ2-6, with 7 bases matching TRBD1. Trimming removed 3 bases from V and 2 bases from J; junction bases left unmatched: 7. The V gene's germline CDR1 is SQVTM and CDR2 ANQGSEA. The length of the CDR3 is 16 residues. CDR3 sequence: CSVEWDSPPGANVLTF. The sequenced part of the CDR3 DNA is TGCAGCGTTGAGTGGGACAGCCCTCCTGGGGCCAACGTC.

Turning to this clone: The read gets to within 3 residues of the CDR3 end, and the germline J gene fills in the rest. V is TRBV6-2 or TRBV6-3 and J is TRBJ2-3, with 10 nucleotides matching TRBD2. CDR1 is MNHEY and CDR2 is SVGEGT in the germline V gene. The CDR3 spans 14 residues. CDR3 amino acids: CATSSGGARETQYF. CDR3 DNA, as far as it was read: TGTGCCACTTCCAGCGGGGGGGCCAGAGAGACG.

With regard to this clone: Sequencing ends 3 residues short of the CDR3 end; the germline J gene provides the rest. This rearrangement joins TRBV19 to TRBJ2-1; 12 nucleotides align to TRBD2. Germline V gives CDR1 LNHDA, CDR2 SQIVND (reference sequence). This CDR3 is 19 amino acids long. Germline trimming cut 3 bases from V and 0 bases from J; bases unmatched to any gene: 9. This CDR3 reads CASSMGLAGEWSSYNEQFF. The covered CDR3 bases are TGTGCCAGTAGTATGGGACTAGCGGGCGAATGGAGCTCCTACAATGAG. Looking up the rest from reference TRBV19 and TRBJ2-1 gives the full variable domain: DGGITQSPKYLFRKEGQNVTLSCEQNLNHDAMYWYRQDPGQGLRLIYYSQIVNDFQKGDIAEGYSVSREKKESFPLTVTSAQKNPTAFYLCASSMGLAGEWSSYNEQFFGPGTRLTVL.

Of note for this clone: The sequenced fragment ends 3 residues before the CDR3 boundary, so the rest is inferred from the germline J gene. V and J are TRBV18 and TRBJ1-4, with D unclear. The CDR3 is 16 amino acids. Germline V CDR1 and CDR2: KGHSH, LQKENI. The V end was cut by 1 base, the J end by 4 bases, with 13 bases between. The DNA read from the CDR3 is TGTGCCAGCTCACCACGAGGGCCGCCATATAATGAAAAA. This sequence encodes CASSPRGPPYNEK. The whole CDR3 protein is CASSPRGPPYNEKLFF.

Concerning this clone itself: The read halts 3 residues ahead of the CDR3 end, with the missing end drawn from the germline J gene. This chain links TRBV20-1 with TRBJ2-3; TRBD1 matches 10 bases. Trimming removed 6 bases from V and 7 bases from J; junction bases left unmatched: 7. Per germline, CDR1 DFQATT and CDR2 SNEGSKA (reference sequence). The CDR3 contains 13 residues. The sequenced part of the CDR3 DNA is TGCAGTGCGCCCGGGACAGGGGAATATACG. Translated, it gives CSAPGTGEYT. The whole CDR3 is CSAPGTGEYTQYF.

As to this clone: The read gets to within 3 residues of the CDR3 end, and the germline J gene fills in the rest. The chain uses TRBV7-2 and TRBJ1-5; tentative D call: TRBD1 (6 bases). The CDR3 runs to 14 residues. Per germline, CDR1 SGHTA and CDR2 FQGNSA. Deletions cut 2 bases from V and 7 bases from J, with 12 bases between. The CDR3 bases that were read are TGTGCCAGCAGCTTAAATGCCCAGGGGCAGCCC. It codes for CASSLNAQGQP. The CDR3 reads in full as CASSLNAQGQPQHF. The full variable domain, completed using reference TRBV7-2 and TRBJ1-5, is GAGVSQSPSNKVTEKGKDVELRCDPISGHTALYWYRQSLGQGLEFLIYFQGNSAPDKSGLPSDRFSAERTGGSVSTLTIQRTQQEDSAVYLCASSLNAQGQPQHFGDGTRLSIL.

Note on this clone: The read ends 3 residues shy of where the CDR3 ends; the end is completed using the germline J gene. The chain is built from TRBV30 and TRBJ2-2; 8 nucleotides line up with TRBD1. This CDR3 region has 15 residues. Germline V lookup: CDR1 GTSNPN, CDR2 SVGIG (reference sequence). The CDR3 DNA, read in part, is TGTGCCTGGACCAACCAGGGGGCGGGTAATGAAAAG. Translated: CAWTNQGAGNEK. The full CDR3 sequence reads CAWTNQGAGNEKLFF.

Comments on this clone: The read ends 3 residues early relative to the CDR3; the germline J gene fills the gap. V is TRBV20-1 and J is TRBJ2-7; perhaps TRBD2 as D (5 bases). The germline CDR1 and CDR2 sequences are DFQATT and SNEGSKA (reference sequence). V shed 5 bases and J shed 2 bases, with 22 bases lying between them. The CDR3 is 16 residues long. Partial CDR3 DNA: TGCAGTGCTTTACGGGGTCTCAGTTTCCCAACCTACGAG. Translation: CSALRGLSFPTYE. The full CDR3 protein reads CSALRGLSFPTYEQYF.

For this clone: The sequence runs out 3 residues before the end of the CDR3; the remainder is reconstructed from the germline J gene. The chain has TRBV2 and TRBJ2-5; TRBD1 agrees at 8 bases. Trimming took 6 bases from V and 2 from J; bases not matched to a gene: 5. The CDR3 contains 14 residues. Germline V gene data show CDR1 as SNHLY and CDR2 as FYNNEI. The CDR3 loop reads CASSDRGIQETQYF. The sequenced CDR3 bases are TGTGCCAGCAGCGACAGGGGTATACAAGAGACC. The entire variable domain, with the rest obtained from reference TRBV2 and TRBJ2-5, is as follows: EPEVTQTPSHQVTQMGQEVILRCVPISNHLYFYWYRQILGQKVEFLVSFYNNEISEKSEIFDDQFSVERPDGSNFTLKIRSTKLEDSAMYFCASSDRGIQETQYFGPGTRLLVL.

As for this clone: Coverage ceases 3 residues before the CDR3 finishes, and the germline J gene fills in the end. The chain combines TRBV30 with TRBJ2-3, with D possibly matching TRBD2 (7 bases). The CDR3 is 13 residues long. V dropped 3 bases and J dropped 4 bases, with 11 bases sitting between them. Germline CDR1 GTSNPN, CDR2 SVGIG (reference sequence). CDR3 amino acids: CAWSPGGSDTQYF. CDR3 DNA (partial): TGTGCCTGGAGCCCGGGGGGCTCAGATACG. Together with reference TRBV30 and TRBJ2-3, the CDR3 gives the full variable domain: SQTIHQWPATLVQPVGSPLSLECTVEGTSNPNLYWYRQAAGRGLQLLFYSVGIGQISSEVPQNLSASRPQDRQFILSSKKLLLSDSGFYLCAWSPGGSDTQYFGPGTRLTVL.